This T cell receptor (beta chain) was captured by sequencing in a study of blood T cell repertoires in COVID-19. Across the study: The study drew acute and convalescent COVID-19 samples from the United States, Italy and Spain. PBMCs, B-cell-depleted T cells, or T cells were the source of the cDNA or gDNA that made up the material.

This clone was recorded a few times. As handled by the study authors: From reference gene primer amplification, estimates of nucleated cell counts were derived. Sequencing was performed with immunoSEQ multiplex PCR; in TCRdb, only in-frame clones are kept and a portion is missing. That table gives V, J and clone size, and the DNA gave D and trimming. The sample includes roughly 87,000 clones, about 84% of them seen just once. This CDR3 has 16 residues. Germline V gene data show CDR1 as ENHRY and CDR2 as SYGVKD. The V end was cut by 3 bases, the J end by 7 bases, with 19 bases between. The specimen sequenced was peripheral blood. The TCR comes from a man aged 50-60 years with active COVID-19. The rearrangement uses TRBV10-3 and TRBJ1-5; perhaps TRBD1 as D (5 bases). This CDR3 reads CAISDNRWGVGQPQHF. The CDR3 bases are TGTGCCATCAGTGATAACAGGTGGGGGGTAGGGCAGCCCCAGCATTTT.